Listed below are T cell receptor beta chains from one sample, sequenced in a study of T cell responses to AZD1222 COVID-19 vaccine. Clones were read by immunoSEQ multiplex PCR, and TCRdb kept only the in-frame ones, dropping some. The sample has 95,000 to 100,000 clones, around 87% seen once. The sequences come from peripheral blood, collected 28 days after the second AZD1222 dose. These receptors were collected from an adult who received the AZD1222 COVID-19 vaccine. Each CDR3 is given with its conserved first and last residue. A D gene is named only where the DNA matches it firmly. The listing skips clone size in some rows; elsewhere it reads once, few, many or a size class.

V	D	size	length	J	CDR3	DNA
TRBV24-1	-	few	17	TRBJ1-5	CATSGSGAAGPNQPQHF	TGTGCCACCAGTGGGTCAGGGGCCGCGGGGCCCAATCAGCCCCAGCATTTT
TRBV15	TRBD1	-	17	TRBJ1-5	CATSSPGTGVGNQPQHF	TGTGCCACCAGCAGTCCCGGGACAGGGGTTGGTAATCAGCCCCAGCATTTT
TRBV28	-	-	13	TRBJ2-1	CASSFRGDNEQFF	TGTGCCAGCAGTTTCCGCGGAGACAATGAGCAGTTCTTC
TRBV18	-	-	16	TRBJ2-2	CASSPGSGTFTGELFF	TGTGCCAGCTCACCAGGGTCAGGGACCTTCACCGGGGAGCTGTTTTTT
TRBV27	-	-	17	TRBJ1-6	CASSLFGTRQGDSPLHF	TGTGCCAGCAGCCTTTTCGGTACAAGGCAGGGCGATTCACCCCTCCACTTT
TRBV27	-	-	13	TRBJ2-5	CASSSRGGETQYF	TGTGCCAGCAGTTCCAGGGGCGGAGAGACCCAGTACTTC
TRBV7-2	-	-	14	TRBJ2-1	CASSLAWGVNEQFF	TGTGCCAGCAGCTTAGCATGGGGGGTGAATGAGCAGTTCTTC
TRBV12-3/TRBV12-4	-	-	13	TRBJ2-6	CASSYSGANVLTF	TGTGCCAGCAGTTATTCTGGGGCCAACGTCCTGACTTTC
TRBV10-3	-	-	13	TRBJ1-5	CAISVDRSSPQHF	TGTGCCATCAGTGTAGACAGGTCATCGCCCCAGCATTTT
TRBV6-1	TRBD2	-	18	TRBJ2-3	CASSEWSLAGGRTDTQYF	TGTGCCAGCAGTGAATGGAGTCTAGCGGGGGGCCGAACGGATACGCAGTATTTT
TRBV19	TRBD1	-	15	TRBJ1-3	CASSQDRSSGNTIYF	TGTGCCAGTAGTCAGGACAGGAGCTCTGGAAACACCATATATTTT
TRBV3-1/TRBV3-2	-	-	17	TRBJ1-3	CASSYCDPIHARNTIYF	TGTGCCAGCAGCTATTGTGATCCCATTCACGCACGAAACACCATATATTTT
TRBV7-6	-	-	14	TRBJ1-1	CASSLGGRNTEAFF	TGTGCCAGCAGCTTAGGGGGACGGAACACTGAAGCTTTCTTT
TRBV27	TRBD1	-	12	TRBJ1-6	CASSTGQRPLHF	TGTGCCAGCAGTACGGGACAGCGACCCCTCCACTTT
TRBV5-5	-	-	13	TRBJ1-1	CASRRVGTTEAFF	TGTGCCAGCAGACGAGTGGGGACAACTGAAGCTTTCTTT
TRBV7-6	-	-	16	TRBJ2-7	CASSPSAQGLGHEQYF	TGTGCCAGCAGCCCTAGTGCGCAGGGCCTTGGACACGAGCAGTACTTC
TRBV7-9	TRBD2	-	17	TRBJ2-1	CASSLVRGGLAGWEQFF	TGTGCCAGCAGCTTAGTCCGGGGAGGACTAGCGGGATGGGAGCAGTTCTTC
TRBV2	TRBD1	-	14	TRBJ1-4	CASSPGQNNERLFF	TGTGCCAGCAGCCCGGGACAGAATAATGAAAGACTGTTTTTT
TRBV5-1	-	-	15	TRBJ2-7	CASSLAGSDSYEQYF	TGCGCCAGCAGCTTGGCCGGCTCTGACTCCTACGAGCAGTACTTC
TRBV7-9	-	-	14	TRBJ2-7	CASSSVTSSYEQYF	TGTGCCAGCAGCTCCGTGACTAGCTCCTACGAGCAGTACTTC
TRBV9	TRBD1	-	14	TRBJ1-2	CASSADRLKYGYTF	TGTGCCAGCAGCGCGGACAGGCTGAAATATGGCTACACCTTC
TRBV2	-	-	13	TRBJ1-2	CASSSGGGYGYTF	TGTGCCAGCAGCTCGGGCGGCGGCTATGGCTACACCTTC
TRBV28	-	once	16	TRBJ2-3	CASSPQGAPEPDTQYF	TGTGCCAGCAGTCCCCAAGGAGCCCCGGAGCCAGATACGCAGTATTTT
TRBV7-2	-	-	15	TRBJ2-7	CASSLVQGGQYEQYF	TGTGCCAGCAGCTTAGTTCAGGGTGGACAGTACGAGCAGTACTTC
TRBV2	-	-	15	TRBJ1-5	CASSDSGLSNQPQHF	TGTGCCAGCAGTGATTCCGGGTTGAGCAATCAGCCCCAGCATTTT
TRBV5-6	-	-	15	TRBJ1-4	CASSPGTTLGEKLFF	TGTGCCAGCAGCCCCGGGACAACCCTAGGGGAAAAACTGTTTTTT
TRBV3-1/TRBV3-2	-	-	20	TRBJ2-7	CASSQAGEGILGETDYEQYF	TGTGCCAGCAGCCAGGCCGGAGAGGGTATTCTGGGGGAGACAGACTACGAGCAGTACTTC
TRBV12-5	-	-	17	TRBJ2-3	CASGGPRGSSSTDTQYF	TGTGCTAGTGGTGGCCCCCGGGGCAGTTCTAGCACAGATACGCAGTATTTT
TRBV5-4	TRBD2	-	15	TRBJ2-2	CASSLRGVTTGELFF	TGTGCCAGCAGCTTGCGGGGGGTAACCACCGGGGAGCTGTTTTTT
TRBV19	-	-	15	TRBJ2-2	CASRGDAVGTGELFF	TGTGCCAGCAGAGGGGATGCGGTAGGCACCGGGGAGCTGTTTTTT
TRBV5-1	TRBD1	-	15	TRBJ2-2	CASSLQGARTGELFF	TGCGCCAGCAGCTTACAGGGGGCGCGGACCGGGGAGCTGTTTTTT
TRBV7-9	-	-	17	TRBJ2-6	CASSSRVVRIGANVLTF	TGTGCCAGCAGCTCACGGGTGGTAAGGATCGGGGCCAACGTCCTGACTTTC
TRBV9	-	-	12	TRBJ1-3	CASSVAGNTIYF	TGTGCCAGCAGCGTAGCAGGGAACACCATATATTTT
TRBV5-1	-	-	14	TRBJ1-4	CASSSNGINEKLFF	TGCGCCAGCAGCTCGAACGGAATCAATGAAAAACTGTTTTTT
TRBV19	-	-	12	TRBJ1-2	CASSVSVIGYTF	TGTGCCAGTAGTGTTTCGGTTATTGGCTACACCTTC
TRBV27	-	many	12	TRBJ1-1	CATSTGGTEAFF	TGTGCCACCTCAACAGGAGGCACTGAAGCTTTCTTT
TRBV6-5	-	-	15	TRBJ1-1	CASSYWGSGDTEAFF	TGTGCCAGCAGTTACTGGGGCTCCGGGGACACTGAAGCTTTCTTT
TRBV14	TRBD1	-	18	TRBJ2-5	CASSQDVGQGAVDETQYF	TGTGCCAGCAGCCAAGATGTGGGACAGGGGGCGGTCGATGAGACCCAGTACTTC
TRBV18	-	-	14	TRBJ2-5	CASSPNHGQETQYF	TGTGCCAGCTCACCCAACCACGGGCAAGAGACCCAGTACTTC
TRBV18	TRBD2	-	16	TRBJ2-1	CASSPITGGSYNEQFF	TGTGCCAGCTCACCAATCACGGGAGGGTCCTACAATGAGCAGTTCTTC
TRBV7-2	TRBD2	-	16	TRBJ2-1	CASSPLGRGAYNEQFF	TGTGCCAGCAGCCCCCTCGGGCGGGGGGCCTACAATGAGCAGTTCTTC
TRBV28	-	-	12	TRBJ2-7	CASSFLLYEQYF	TGTGCCAGCAGTTTTCTTTTATACGAGCAGTACTTC
TRBV18	-	-	14	TRBJ2-7	CASSPAWGTYEQYF	TGTGCCAGCTCACCGGCTTGGGGCACCTACGAGCAGTACTTC
TRBV10-3	TRBD1	few	15	TRBJ1-6	CAISEGGQGYSPLHF	TGTGCCATCAGTGAGGGGGGACAGGGGTATTCACCCCTCCACTTT
TRBV2	-	few	11	TRBJ1-1	CASSLNTEAFF	TGTGCCAGCAGCCTAAACACTGAAGCTTTCTTT
TRBV11-2	-	once	15	TRBJ2-7	CASSLGGGVAYEQYF	TGTGCCAGCAGCTTGGGAGGGGGGGTAGCCTACGAGCAGTACTTC
TRBV5-5	-	once	14	TRBJ2-5	CASSRGGPQETQYF	TGTGCCAGCAGCCGAGGGGGTCCCCAAGAGACCCAGTACTTC
TRBV11-3	TRBD2	-	16	TRBJ2-5	CASSSSGLAGVETQYF	TGTGCCAGCAGCTCAAGTGGACTAGCGGGAGTAGAGACCCAGTACTTC
TRBV3-1/TRBV3-2	-	-	14	TRBJ1-1	CASSPTGLNTEAFF	TGTGCCAGCAGCCCAACAGGGTTGAACACTGAAGCTTTCTTT
TRBV28	-	-	13	TRBJ2-7	CASSWGSKYEQYF	TGTGCCAGCAGTTGGGGTTCAAAGTACGAGCAGTACTTC
TRBV2	-	-	12	TRBJ2-1	CASSEEVNEQFF	TGTGCCAGCAGTGAAGAAGTCAATGAGCAGTTCTTC
TRBV30	-	-	14	TRBJ1-1	CAWGRGAGTRTFDF	-
TRBV7-9	TRBD1	few	18	TRBJ2-3	CASSLGFRGQGFADTQYF	TGTGCCAGCAGCTTAGGGTTCAGGGGACAGGGTTTCGCAGATACGCAGTATTTT
TRBV6-5	TRBD1	-	13	TRBJ1-1	CASSYSGRGEAFF	TGTGCCAGCAGTTACTCGGGCAGGGGGGAGGCTTTCTTT
TRBV19	-	-	14	TRBJ1-6	CASSRLLGESPLHF	TGTGCCAGTAGTAGGTTATTGGGGGAATCACCCCTCCACTTT
TRBV19	-	-	17	TRBJ2-2	CASSIDRVSGAGGELFF	TGTGCCAGTAGTATAGATCGTGTATCGGGGGCTGGCGGGGAGCTGTTTTTT